Shown below are 17 T cell receptor beta chains from a single sample sequenced in a study of cytomegalovirus exposure and HLA in healthy donors (dated by TCRdb to 2016 to 2017). Library prep was done by the immunoSEQ multiplex PCR assay. A mixture of 60 forward primers for TCR Vbeta segments and 13 reverse primers for TCR Jbeta segments was used in the multiplex PCR. TCRdb stores this immuneACCESS table with in-frame sequences only. Part of the clones is absent; in the studies checked, under half of the shortfall reflects unresolved V genes, and no reason is known for the rest. Within this sample are 90,000 to 120,000 clones, with about four fifths of them counted one time only. The ten largest clones add up to approximately 3.7% of the sample. The sample taken for sequencing was PBMCs. All receptors come from a female donor in good health and CMV-seropositive.

This sequence joins TRBV29-1 and TRBJ1-5; D call uncertain. Germline-derived CDR1 and CDR2 are SQVTM and ANQGSEA. V lost 4 bases and J lost 2, with 9 bases in between. CDR3 length: 13 amino acids. DNA for the CDR3: TGCAGCGTTGGTAGTGTGGGCAATCAGCCCCAGCATTTT. Residues: CSVGSVGNQPQHF.

The rearrangement uses TRBV5-1 and TRBJ1-2; a possible D gene is TRBD1 (5 bases). CDR3 size: 13 residues. Germline V gene lookup returns CDR1 SGHRS and CDR2 YFSETQ. Trimming took off 0 bases at V and 8 bases at J, with 11 bases between the two ends. CDR3 in amino acids: CASSLDRKGGYTF. The CDR3 DNA sequence: TGCGCCAGCAGCTTGGACAGGAAGGGCGGCTACACCTTC.

The chain has TRBV2 and TRBJ2-7; 7 bases align to TRBD1. Germline loops: CDR1 SNHLY, CDR2 FYNNEI. This CDR3 has 17 amino acids. V lost 1 base and J lost 2; bases outside the gene matches: 11. CDR3 DNA sequence: TGTGCCAGCAGTGAAGAGATCCCGGGACAGCCGGCCTACGAGCAGTACTTC. It specifies CASSEEIPGQPAYEQYF. Full variable domain (remainder filled in from reference TRBV2 and TRBJ2-7): EPEVTQTPSHQVTQMGQEVILRCVPISNHLYFYWYRQILGQKVEFLVSFYNNEISEKSEIFDDQFSVERPDGSNFTLKIRSTKLEDSAMYFCASSEEIPGQPAYEQYFGPGTRLTVT.

The chain joins TRBV2 to TRBJ1-1, with D maybe TRBD1 (5 bases). Between the trimmed V and J ends, which lost 3 bases and 5 bases, there was a span of 16 bases. The CDR3 length is 15 residues. Germline CDR1 is SNHLY and CDR2 is FYNNEI. As DNA, the CDR3 is TGTGCCAGCAGTGAGGCTACATGGGGCAGGACTGAAGCTTTCTTT. As protein: CASSEATWGRTEAFF.

The V call is TRBV6-1, the J call TRBJ2-1, with 15 bases matching TRBD2. The J segment lost 1 base and the V segment lost 1 base, leaving 5 bases of the junction unmatched. Germline V gene sequence: CDR1 MNHNS, CDR2 SASEGT. This CDR3 is built from 19 residues. CDR3 protein: CASSEGGTSGRPSYNEQFF. CDR3 nucleotide sequence: TGTGCCAGCAGTGAAGGGGGGACTAGCGGGAGGCCTTCCTACAATGAGCAGTTCTTC.

With regard to this clone: The junction shows a germline mismatch at one end, possibly a read error. The rearrangement links TRBV7-9 to TRBJ1-4; D is undetermined. CDR1 is SEHNR and CDR2 is FQNEAQ in the germline V gene (reference sequence). CDR3 size: 12 residues. CDR3 sequence reads: CASSPTNDKLFF. CDR3 in DNA: TGTGCCAGCAGCCCCACTAATGACAAACTGTTTTTT.

The chain joins TRBV5-6 to TRBJ2-3, with no clear D. V lost 0 bases to trimming and J lost 0 bases, with 8 bases between them. Germline V lookup: CDR1 SGHDT, CDR2 YYEEEE. This CDR3 is built from 15 residues. CDR3 sequence: CASSLVSTSTDTQYF. In DNA form, the CDR3 reads TGTGCCAGCAGCTTGGTTTCAACTAGCACAGATACGCAGTATTTT.

The chain uses TRBV2 and TRBJ2-7; TRBD2 aligns across 8 bases. This CDR3 has 16 residues. V lost 0 bases and J lost 4; bases outside the gene matches: 8. Germline V gene lookup returns CDR1 SNHLY and CDR2 FYNNEI. CDR3 protein: CASSEAKRGRTYEQYF. As DNA, the CDR3 is TGTGCCAGCAGTGAAGCGAAGCGGGGGAGGACTTACGAGCAGTACTTC. Combining the CDR3 with reference TRBV2 and TRBJ2-7 gives the whole variable domain EPEVTQTPSHQVTQMGQEVILRCVPISNHLYFYWYRQILGQKVEFLVSFYNNEISEKSEIFDDQFSVERPDGSNFTLKIRSTKLEDSAMYFCASSEAKRGRTYEQYFGPGTRLTVT.

This rearrangement joins TRBV2 to TRBJ2-7; a weak D match, TRBD1 (5 bases). Germline V gene lookup returns CDR1 SNHLY and CDR2 FYNNEI. Between the trimmed V and J ends, which lost 7 bases and 4 bases, there was a span of 11 bases. This CDR3 is built from 12 residues. CDR3 in DNA: TGTGCCAGCATGGCAGGGTGGTACGAGCAGTACTTC. Its translation is CASMAGWYEQYF.

This clone was seen just once. V and J are TRBV27 and TRBJ2-7; D ambiguous. Trimming stripped 10 bases from V and 1 base from J, with 11 bases between. CDR3 size: 12 residues. CDR1 MNHEY and CDR2 SMNVEV come from the germline V gene (reference sequence). The CDR3 bases are TGTGCCACCCAAAGCATGTCCTACGAGCAGTACTTC. It encodes CATQSMSYEQYF.

The V and J genes are TRBV19 and TRBJ2-7; D unclear. The length of the CDR3 is 15 residues. V lost 1 base and J 6 bases, leaving 16 bases between the germline ends. Germline-derived CDR1 and CDR2 are LNHDA and SQIVND (reference sequence). In DNA, the CDR3 is TGTGCCAGTAGTATAGCGAACACCCCATCTCCCGAGCAGTACTTC. Encoded protein: CASSIANTPSPEQYF.

The J gene is TRBJ2-6, the V gene TRBV6-1; 7 bases match TRBD2. Looked up from germline, CDR1 is MNHNS and CDR2 is SASEGT. Unmatched junction bases numbered 7, after V lost 11 bases and J lost 0 bases. The CDR3 runs to 15 residues. Written as DNA, the CDR3 is TGTGCCTCTGGGGGAGGGCGCTCTGGGGCCAACGTCCTGACTTTC. Translating it yields CASGGGRSGANVLTF.

The genes are TRBV7-7 and TRBJ2-5; TRBD1 is a possible D gene (5 bases). Germline values: CDR1 SSHAT, CDR2 FNYEAQ (reference sequence). Trimming pared 1 base from V and 5 bases from J, leaving 11 bases between. The CDR3 totals 14 residues. CDR3 DNA sequence: TGTGCCAGCAGCTTAGTAGTAGGGGTGGAGACCCAGTACTTC. It encodes CASSLVVGVETQYF.

Worth noting for this clone: Germline is not matched at one junction end, which may reflect a read error. CDR3 coding DNA: TGTGCCGGCAGCCCCATCGGACAGTACACCGGGGAGCTGTTTTTT. Translation: CAGSPIGQYTGELFF. J is TRBJ2-2 and V is TRBV7-9, with D possibly matching TRBD1 (6 bases). Germline V gene data show CDR1 as SEHNR and CDR2 as FQNEAQ (reference sequence). This CDR3 spans 15 amino acids.

This clone was seen only a few times. The chain recombines TRBV19 with TRBJ1-5; 7 nucleotides match TRBD1. In germline, CDR1 is LNHDA, CDR2 SQIVND (reference sequence). V lost 3 bases to trimming and J lost 1 base; unmatched junction nucleotides: 9. The CDR3 extends over 17 amino acids. CDR3 region: CASSMHTGVPSNQPQHF. The CDR3 coding sequence is TGTGCCAGTAGTATGCACACAGGGGTACCGAGCAATCAGCCCCAGCATTTT.

The table lists this clone with a count of one. CDR3 region: CASSLGPSGYEQYF. Here the CDR3 DNA reads TGTGCCAGCAGCTTAGGACCTTCGGGATACGAGCAGTACTTC. The chain employs TRBV13 and TRBJ2-7; D may be TRBD2 (5 bases). Trimming stripped 0 bases from V and 4 bases from J, with 10 bases between. The V gene's germline CDR1 is PRHDT and CDR2 FYEKMQ (reference sequence). The CDR3 totals 14 residues.

This clone came up a few times. This chain joins TRBV5-5 and TRBJ2-7; 10 nucleotides line up with TRBD1. CDR1 and CDR2 from the germline V gene are SGHKS and YYEKEE (reference sequence). V was pared by 4 bases and J by 5 bases, with 9 bases of the junction left unmatched. The CDR3 runs 15 residues. The CDR3 DNA reads as TGTGCCAGCAGCGCAACGGGACAGGGGATGGACGAGCAGTACTTC. Amino acid sequence: CASSATGQGMDEQYF.